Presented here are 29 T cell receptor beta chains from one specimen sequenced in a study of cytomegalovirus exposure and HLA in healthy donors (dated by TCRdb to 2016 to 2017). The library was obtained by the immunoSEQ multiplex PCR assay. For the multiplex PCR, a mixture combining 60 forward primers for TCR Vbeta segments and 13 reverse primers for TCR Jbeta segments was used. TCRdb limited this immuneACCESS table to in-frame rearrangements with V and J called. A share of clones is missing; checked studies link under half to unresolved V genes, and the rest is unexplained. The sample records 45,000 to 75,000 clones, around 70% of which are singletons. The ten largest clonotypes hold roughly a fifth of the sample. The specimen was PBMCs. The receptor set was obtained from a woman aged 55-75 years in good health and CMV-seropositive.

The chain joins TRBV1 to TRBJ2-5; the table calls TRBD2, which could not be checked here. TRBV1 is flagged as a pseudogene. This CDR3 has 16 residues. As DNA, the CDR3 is TGCACCAGCAAAGCCAGGGAGCGGGGGGGCTGTGAGACCCAGTACTTC. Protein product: CTSKARERGGCETQYF.

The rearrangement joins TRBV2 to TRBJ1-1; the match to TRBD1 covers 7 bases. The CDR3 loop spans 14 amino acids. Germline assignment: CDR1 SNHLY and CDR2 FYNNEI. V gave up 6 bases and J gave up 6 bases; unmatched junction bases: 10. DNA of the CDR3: TGTGCCAGCAGCGCAAGCCGGCAGGGGGCTGAAGCTTTCTTT. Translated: CASSASRQGAEAFF.

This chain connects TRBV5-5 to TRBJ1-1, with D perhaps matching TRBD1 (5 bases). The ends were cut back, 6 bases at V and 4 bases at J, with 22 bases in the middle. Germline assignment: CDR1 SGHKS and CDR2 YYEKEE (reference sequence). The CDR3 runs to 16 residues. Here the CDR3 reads CASTSARSAGGTEAFF. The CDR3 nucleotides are TGTGCCAGCACCTCGGCCCGATCGGCCGGGGGCACTGAAGCTTTCTTT.

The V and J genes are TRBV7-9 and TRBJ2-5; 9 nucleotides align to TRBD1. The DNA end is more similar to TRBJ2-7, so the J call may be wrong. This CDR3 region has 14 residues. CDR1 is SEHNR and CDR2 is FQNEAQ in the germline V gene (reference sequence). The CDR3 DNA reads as TGTGCCAGCAGCTTGTCACAGGGGGCATCCGAGCAGTACTTC. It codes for CASSLSQGASEQYF.

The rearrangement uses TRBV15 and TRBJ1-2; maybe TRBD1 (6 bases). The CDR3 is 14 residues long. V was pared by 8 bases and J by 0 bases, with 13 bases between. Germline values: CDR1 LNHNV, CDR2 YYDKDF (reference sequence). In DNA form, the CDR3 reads TGTGCCACCGGCTCCGGGACAACTAACTATGGCTACACCTTC. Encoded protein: CATGSGTTNYGYTF.

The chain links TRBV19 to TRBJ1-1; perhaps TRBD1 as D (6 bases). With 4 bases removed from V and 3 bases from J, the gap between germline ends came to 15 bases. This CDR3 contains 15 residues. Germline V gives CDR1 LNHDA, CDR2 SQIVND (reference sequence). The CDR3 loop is CASSKNRVIDTEAFF. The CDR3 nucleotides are TGTGCCAGTAGTAAAAACAGGGTTATAGACACTGAAGCTTTCTTT.

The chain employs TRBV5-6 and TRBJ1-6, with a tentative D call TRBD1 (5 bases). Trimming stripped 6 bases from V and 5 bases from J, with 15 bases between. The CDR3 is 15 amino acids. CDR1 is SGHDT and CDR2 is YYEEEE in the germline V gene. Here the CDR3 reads CASTGFDRNNSPLHF. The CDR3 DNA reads TGTGCCAGCACCGGGTTCGACAGAAATAATTCACCCCTCCACTTT.

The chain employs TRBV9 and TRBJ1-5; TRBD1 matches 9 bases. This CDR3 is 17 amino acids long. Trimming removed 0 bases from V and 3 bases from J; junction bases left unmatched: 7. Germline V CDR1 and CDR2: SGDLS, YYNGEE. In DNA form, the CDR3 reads TGTGCCAGCAGCGTAGGGGGTGGACAGGGGTCCAATCAGCCCCAGCATTTT. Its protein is CASSVGGGQGSNQPQHF.

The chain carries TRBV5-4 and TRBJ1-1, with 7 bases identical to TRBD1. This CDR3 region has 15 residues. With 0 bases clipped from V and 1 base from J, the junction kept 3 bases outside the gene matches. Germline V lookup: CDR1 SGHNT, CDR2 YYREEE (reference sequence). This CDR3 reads CASSLAGGRNTEAFF. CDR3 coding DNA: TGTGCCAGCAGCTTGGCAGGGGGACGGAACACTGAAGCTTTCTTT.

CDR3 sequence (DNA): TGTGCCAGCAGCCCAGCGATCGGACAGTTCAACAATGAGCAGTTCTTC. Its protein product is CASSPAIGQFNNEQFF. The V call is TRBV9, the J call TRBJ2-1; D might be TRBD1 (6 bases). Trimming removed 4 bases at V and 5 bases at J, with 19 bases between. This CDR3 is built from 16 residues. Germline values: CDR1 SGDLS, CDR2 YYNGEE.

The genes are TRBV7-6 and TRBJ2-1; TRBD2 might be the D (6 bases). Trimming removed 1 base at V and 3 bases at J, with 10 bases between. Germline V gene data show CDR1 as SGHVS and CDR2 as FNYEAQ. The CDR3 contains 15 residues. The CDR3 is CASSLVASVYNEQFF. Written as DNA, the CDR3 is TGTGCCAGCAGCTTAGTGGCTAGCGTCTACAATGAGCAGTTCTTC.

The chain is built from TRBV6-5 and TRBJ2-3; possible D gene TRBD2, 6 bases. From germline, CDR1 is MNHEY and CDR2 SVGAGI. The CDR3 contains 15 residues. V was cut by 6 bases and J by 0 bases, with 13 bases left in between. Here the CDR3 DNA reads TGTGCCAGCAGCATAGCGGATCCTAGCACAGATACGCAGTATTTT. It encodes CASSIADPSTDTQYF.

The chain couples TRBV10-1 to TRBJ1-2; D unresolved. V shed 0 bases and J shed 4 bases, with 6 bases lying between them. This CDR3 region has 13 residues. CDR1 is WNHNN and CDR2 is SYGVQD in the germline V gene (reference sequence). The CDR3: CASSESGSYGYTF. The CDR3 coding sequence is TGCGCCAGCAGTGAGTCCGGGTCCTATGGCTACACCTTC.

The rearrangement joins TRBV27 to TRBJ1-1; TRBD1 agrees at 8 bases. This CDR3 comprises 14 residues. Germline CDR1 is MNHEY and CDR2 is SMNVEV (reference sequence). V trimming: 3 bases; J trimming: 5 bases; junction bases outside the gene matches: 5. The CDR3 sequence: CASSFQGARTEAFF. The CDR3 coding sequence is TGTGCCAGCAGTTTCCAGGGGGCGCGGACTGAAGCTTTCTTT.

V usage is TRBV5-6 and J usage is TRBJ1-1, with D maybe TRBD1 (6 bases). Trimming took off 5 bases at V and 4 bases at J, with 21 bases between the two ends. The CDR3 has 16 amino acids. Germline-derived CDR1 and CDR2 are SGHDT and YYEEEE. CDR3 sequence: CASRNRASIAGTEAFF. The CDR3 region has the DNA TGTGCCAGCAGAAACAGGGCGTCCATTGCCGGCACTGAAGCTTTCTTT.

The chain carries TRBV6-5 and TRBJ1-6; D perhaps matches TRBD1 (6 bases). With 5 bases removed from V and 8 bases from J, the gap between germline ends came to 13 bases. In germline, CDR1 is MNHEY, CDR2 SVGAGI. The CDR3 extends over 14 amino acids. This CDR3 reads CASSGVQGYSPLHF. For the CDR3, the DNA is TGTGCCAGCAGTGGGGTACAGGGTTATTCACCCCTCCACTTT.

In DNA, the CDR3 is TGTGCCAGCAGCGGAACACAGGCCTCAACCGGCTACACCTTC. As protein: CASSGTQASTGYTF. The V gene is TRBV7-2, the J gene TRBJ1-2; TRBD1 might be the D (5 bases). This CDR3 region has 14 residues. V was pared by 5 bases and J by 8 bases, with 18 bases between. Germline V CDR1 and CDR2: SGHTA, FQGNSA.

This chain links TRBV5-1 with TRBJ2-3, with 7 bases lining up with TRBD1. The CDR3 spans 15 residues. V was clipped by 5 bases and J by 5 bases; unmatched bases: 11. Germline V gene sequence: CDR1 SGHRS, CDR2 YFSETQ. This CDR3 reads CASRRDSRSGDTQYF. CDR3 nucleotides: TGCGCCAGCAGAAGGGACAGTAGGTCTGGAGATACGCAGTATTTT. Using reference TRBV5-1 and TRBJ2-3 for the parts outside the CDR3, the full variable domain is KAGVTQTPRYLIKTRGQQVTLSCSPISGHRSVSWYQQTPGQGLQFLFEYFSETQRNKGNFPGRFSGRQFSNSRSEMNVSTLELGDSALYLCASRRDSRSGDTQYFGPGTRLTVL.

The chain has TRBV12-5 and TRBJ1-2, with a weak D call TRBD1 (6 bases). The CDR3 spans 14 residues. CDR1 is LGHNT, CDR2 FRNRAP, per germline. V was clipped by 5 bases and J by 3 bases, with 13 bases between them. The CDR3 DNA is TGTGCTAGTGGTACAGGGATCGGGTACTATGGCTACACCTTC. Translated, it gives CASGTGIGYYGYTF.

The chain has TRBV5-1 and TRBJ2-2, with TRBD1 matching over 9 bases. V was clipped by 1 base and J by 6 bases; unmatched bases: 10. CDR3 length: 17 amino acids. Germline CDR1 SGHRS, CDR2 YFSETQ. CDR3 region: CASSLLGQGGRAGELFF. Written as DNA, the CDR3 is TGCGCCAGCAGCTTGCTGGGACAGGGCGGTCGAGCCGGGGAGCTGTTTTTT.

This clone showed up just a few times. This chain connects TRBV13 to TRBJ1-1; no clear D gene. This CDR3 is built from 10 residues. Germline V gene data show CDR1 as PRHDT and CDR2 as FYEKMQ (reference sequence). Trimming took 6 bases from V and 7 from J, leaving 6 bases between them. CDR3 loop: CASSLGEAFF. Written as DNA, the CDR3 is TGTGCCAGCAGTCTCGGTGAAGCTTTCTTT.

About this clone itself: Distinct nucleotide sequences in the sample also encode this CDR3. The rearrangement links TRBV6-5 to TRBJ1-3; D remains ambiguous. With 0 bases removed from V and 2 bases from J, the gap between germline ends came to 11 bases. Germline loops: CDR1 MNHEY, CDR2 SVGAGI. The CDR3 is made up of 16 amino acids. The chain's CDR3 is CASSYSYPGPGNTIYF. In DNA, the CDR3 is TGTGCCAGCAGTTACTCGTATCCAGGCCCTGGAAACACCATATATTTT.

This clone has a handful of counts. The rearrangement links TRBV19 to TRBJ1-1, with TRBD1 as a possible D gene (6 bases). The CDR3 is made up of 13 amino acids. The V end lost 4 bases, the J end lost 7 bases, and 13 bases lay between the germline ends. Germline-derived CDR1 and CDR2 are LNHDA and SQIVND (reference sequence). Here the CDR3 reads CASSTTGHLEAFF. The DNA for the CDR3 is TGTGCCAGTAGTACCACGGGACACCTTGAAGCTTTCTTT.

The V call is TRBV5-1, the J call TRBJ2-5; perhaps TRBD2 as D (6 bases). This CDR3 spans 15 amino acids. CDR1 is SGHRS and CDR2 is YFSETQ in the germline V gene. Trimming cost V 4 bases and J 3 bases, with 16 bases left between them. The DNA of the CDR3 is TGCGCCAGCAGCAACTACGGGACTGGAGAAGAGACCCAGTACTTC. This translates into CASSNYGTGEETQYF.

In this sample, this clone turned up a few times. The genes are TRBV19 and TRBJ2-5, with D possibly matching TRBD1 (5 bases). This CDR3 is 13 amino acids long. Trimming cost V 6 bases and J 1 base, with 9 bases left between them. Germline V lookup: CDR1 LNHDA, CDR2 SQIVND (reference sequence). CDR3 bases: TGTGCCAGTAGCAAGGACATCCAAGAGACCCAGTACTTC. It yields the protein CASSKDIQETQYF. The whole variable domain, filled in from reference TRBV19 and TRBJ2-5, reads DGGITQSPKYLFRKEGQNVTLSCEQNLNHDAMYWYRQDPGQGLRLIYYSQIVNDFQKGDIAEGYSVSREKKESFPLTVTSAQKNPTAFYLCASSKDIQETQYFGPGTRLLVL.

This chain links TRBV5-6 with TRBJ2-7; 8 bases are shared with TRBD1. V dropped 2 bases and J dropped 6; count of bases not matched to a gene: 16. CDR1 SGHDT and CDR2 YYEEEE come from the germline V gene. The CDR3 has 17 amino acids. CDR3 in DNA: TGTGCCAGCAGCTTCACCTCCACAGGGGGTACCCGTAGCGAGCAGTACTTC. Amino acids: CASSFTSTGGTRSEQYF.

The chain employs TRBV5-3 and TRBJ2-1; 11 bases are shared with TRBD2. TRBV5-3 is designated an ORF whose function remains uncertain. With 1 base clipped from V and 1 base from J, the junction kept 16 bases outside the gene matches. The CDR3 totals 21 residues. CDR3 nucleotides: TGTGCCAGAAGCTTGCTCATAGTAGTGAGTAGCGGGGGGGGTTCCTACAATGAGCAGTTCTTC. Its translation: CARSLLIVVSSGGGSYNEQFF.

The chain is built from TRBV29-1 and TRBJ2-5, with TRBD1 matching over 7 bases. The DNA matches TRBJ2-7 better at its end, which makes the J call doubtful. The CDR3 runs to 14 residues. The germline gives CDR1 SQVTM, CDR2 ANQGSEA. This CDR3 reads CSVERMAGGYEQYF. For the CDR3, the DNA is TGCAGCGTTGAACGGATGGCAGGGGGCTACGAGCAGTACTTC.

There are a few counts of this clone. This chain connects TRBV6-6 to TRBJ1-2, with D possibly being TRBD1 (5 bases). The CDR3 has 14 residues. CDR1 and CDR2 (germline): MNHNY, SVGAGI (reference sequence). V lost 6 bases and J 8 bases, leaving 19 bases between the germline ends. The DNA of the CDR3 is TGTGCCAGCAGACCTACCGGGGGGGAAGAGGGCTACACCTTC. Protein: CASRPTGGEEGYTF.